What follows are 30 T cell receptor beta chains derived from one specimen sequenced in a study of cytomegalovirus exposure and HLA in healthy donors. Repertoires were generated with immunoSEQ multiplex PCR, while TCRdb's copy carries only in-frame clones and drops some. The table lists about 150,000 clones, 70% to 85% of them singletons, with roughly 27% in the top ten. The sample comprised PBMCs. The receptor source for this set is a man younger than 40 in good health and CMV-seropositive.

This clone came up once. V usage is TRBV11-2 and J usage is TRBJ2-7; 7 positions agree with TRBD1. V was clipped by 0 bases and J by 1 base; unmatched bases: 6. The germline gives CDR1 SGHAT, CDR2 FQNNGV. The CDR3 spans 16 residues. CDR3 sequence: CASSLDLSGQSYEQYF. The CDR3 DNA reads as TGTGCCAGCAGCTTAGATCTATCGGGACAGTCCTACGAGCAGTACTTC.

The chain joins TRBV18 to TRBJ2-1, with 14 bases that match TRBD2. This CDR3 contains 16 residues. Germline V lookup: CDR1 KGHSH, CDR2 LQKENI. Trimming took 1 base from V and 10 from J; bases not matched to a gene: 6. The CDR3 sequence: CASSPQGLAGEGEQFF. Here the CDR3 DNA reads TGTGCCAGCTCACCACAGGGACTAGCGGGAGAAGGGGAGCAGTTCTTC.

The rearrangement joins TRBV6-5 to TRBJ2-5; D may be TRBD2 (5 bases). This CDR3 spans 11 amino acids. Trimming took off 4 bases at V and 10 bases at J, with 10 bases between the two ends. CDR1 and CDR2 from the germline V gene are MNHEY and SVGAGI. The CDR3 loop is CASSSFEGQYF. The CDR3 DNA follows: TGTGCCAGCAGTTCCTTTGAGGGCCAGTACTTC.

This chain joins TRBV4-3 and TRBJ1-2; D is unresolved. The germline V gene encodes CDR1 LGHNA and CDR2 YSLEER. Trimming removed 1 base at V and 2 bases at J, with 11 bases between. There are 15 residues in the CDR3. For the CDR3, the DNA is TGCGCCAGCAGCCAAGCGATCTTCGGGAACTATGGCTACACCTTC. Residues: CASSQAIFGNYGYTF.

The rearrangement uses TRBV9 and TRBJ1-1; TRBD1 is a possible D gene (5 bases). Germline V CDR1 and CDR2: SGDLS, YYNGEE. V lost 0 bases and J 8 bases, leaving 14 bases between the germline ends. There are 14 residues in the CDR3. This chain's CDR3 is CASSVVSGAREAFF. In DNA form, the CDR3 reads TGTGCCAGCAGCGTAGTGAGCGGGGCCCGGGAAGCTTTCTTT. Full variable domain (rest looked up from reference TRBV9 and TRBJ1-1): DSGVTQTPKHLITATGQRVTLRCSPRSGDLSVYWYQQSLDQGLQFLIQYYNGEERAKGNILERFSAQQFPDLHSELNLSSLELGDSALYFCASSVVSGAREAFFGQGTRLTVV.

This clone showed up just a few times. The chain combines TRBV29-1 with TRBJ1-3, with D possibly being TRBD1 (5 bases). CDR1 SQVTM and CDR2 ANQGSEA come from the germline V gene. V gave up 3 bases and J gave up 2 bases, with 8 bases separating them. CDR3 size: 13 residues. The CDR3 here is CSVDPGTGNTIYF. CDR3 sequence (DNA): TGCAGCGTTGACCCAGGGACTGGAAACACCATATATTTT.

The chain joins TRBV9 to TRBJ1-1, with D unclear. The CDR3 covers 14 residues. Trimming removed 2 bases at V and 6 bases at J, with 14 bases between. CDR1 is SGDLS, CDR2 YYNGEE, per germline. Here the CDR3 reads CASSVDTNDPEAFF. For the CDR3, the DNA is TGTGCCAGCAGCGTCGACACCAATGACCCTGAAGCTTTCTTT.

The chain employs TRBV29-1 and TRBJ1-1, with D possibly matching TRBD1 (5 bases). V was pared by 2 bases and J by 4 bases, with 11 bases between. There are 13 residues in the CDR3. Per germline, CDR1 SQVTM and CDR2 ANQGSEA. The CDR3 region is CSVEMTATTEAFF. CDR3 bases: TGCAGCGTTGAAATGACAGCCACCACTGAAGCTTTCTTT.

This clone was seen only once. V gene TRBV29-1 combines with J gene TRBJ1-2; 9 positions match TRBD1. The CDR3 is 12 amino acids. The trim removed 8 bases at V and 3 bases at J, leaving 4 bases unmatched. Germline V CDR1 and CDR2: SQVTM, ANQGSEA. The CDR3 region has the DNA TGCAGCATAAGACAGGGGGACTATGGCTACACCTTC. This sequence encodes CSIRQGDYGYTF.

The CDR3 loop is CASSATDRFGYTF. The DNA for the CDR3 is TGTGCCAGCAGCGCCACGGACAGGTTTGGCTACACCTTC. This chain joins TRBV9 and TRBJ1-2, with 7 bases matching TRBD1. Trimming removed 3 bases from V and 7 bases from J; junction bases left unmatched: 6. This CDR3 contains 13 residues. Germline CDR1 SGDLS, CDR2 YYNGEE.

The gene calls are TRBV6-1 and TRBJ2-2, with TRBD1 matching over 9 bases. Unmatched junction bases numbered 6, after V lost 6 bases and J lost 7 bases. The CDR3 consists of 14 residues. CDR1 is MNHNS and CDR2 is SASEGT in the germline V gene. The CDR3 loop reads CASRGQGQGGELFF. CDR3 DNA: TGTGCCAGCAGAGGACAGGGGCAGGGCGGGGAGCTGTTTTTT.

The chain combines TRBV7-2 with TRBJ2-3; 8 bases map to TRBD2. Germline loops: CDR1 SGHTA, CDR2 FQGNSA. The CDR3 consists of 18 residues. The J segment lost 0 bases and the V segment lost 5 bases, leaving 13 bases of the junction unmatched. The CDR3 here is CASSLGGDLFYSTDTQYF. In DNA, the CDR3 is TGTGCCAGCAGCCTCGGGGGGGACCTTTTCTATAGCACAGATACGCAGTATTTT. Together with reference TRBV7-2 and TRBJ2-3, the CDR3 gives the full variable domain: GAGVSQSPSNKVTEKGKDVELRCDPISGHTALYWYRQSLGQGLEFLIYFQGNSAPDKSGLPSDRFSAERTGGSVSTLTIQRTQQEDSAVYLCASSLGGDLFYSTDTQYFGPGTRLTVL.

The CDR3 loop reads CASSIPGQLGSNQPQHF. CDR3 sequence (DNA): TGTGCCAGTAGTATCCCCGGACAGTTAGGGAGCAATCAGCCCCAGCATTTT. The chain has TRBV19 and TRBJ1-5; TRBD1 might be the D (6 bases). CDR3 length: 17 amino acids. Trimming pared 3 bases from V and 1 base from J, leaving 16 bases between. Germline V lookup: CDR1 LNHDA, CDR2 SQIVND (reference sequence).

The chain joins TRBV4-2 to TRBJ1-3, with a weak D call TRBD1 (6 bases). There are 15 residues in the CDR3. Germline loops: CDR1 LGHNA, CDR2 YNFKEQ. V gave up 4 bases and J gave up 4 bases, with 14 bases separating them. CDR3 DNA: TGTGCCAGCAGCCCAACAGGGATTGGCGGAAACACCATATATTTT. This codes for CASSPTGIGGNTIYF.

V is TRBV25-1 and J is TRBJ2-2; 11 bases are a match to TRBD1. Per germline, CDR1 MGHDK and CDR2 SYGVNS. The CDR3 is 16 amino acids. J lost 7 bases, V lost 5 bases, and 9 bases had no gene match. CDR3 sequence (DNA): TGTGCCAGCAGTACCCCCGGGACAGGGGGTGGCGGGGAGCTGTTTTTT. It yields the protein CASSTPGTGGGGELFF.

This chain joins TRBV29-1 and TRBJ2-5, with no clear D. V lost 8 bases and J 5 bases, leaving 12 bases between the germline ends. Germline V gene sequence: CDR1 SQVTM, CDR2 ANQGSEA. The CDR3 totals 11 residues. The CDR3 here is CSPKAGETQYF. CDR3 sequence (DNA): TGCAGCCCCAAAGCCGGGGAGACCCAGTACTTC.

V gene TRBV7-6 combines with J gene TRBJ1-5; 8 nucleotides align to TRBD1. Germline-derived CDR1 and CDR2 are SGHVS and FNYEAQ. The CDR3 is 13 amino acids. V was clipped by 3 bases and J by 8 bases; unmatched bases: 3. The CDR3 DNA is TGTGCCAGCAGCTTGGGACAGGAGAAGCCCCAGCATTTT. Translated, it gives CASSLGQEKPQHF.

Here the CDR3 DNA reads TGTGCCAGCAGCTTAGGCAGGGAAGGCAATCAGCCCCAGCATTTT. This translates into CASSLGREGNQPQHF. The chain couples TRBV7-8 to TRBJ1-5, with a weak D call TRBD1 (5 bases). The CDR3 length is 15 residues. Per the germline V gene, CDR1 is SGHVS and CDR2 is FQNEAQ. Trimming stripped 1 base from V and 2 bases from J, with 9 bases between.

The V call is TRBV28, the J call TRBJ2-7, with D possibly being TRBD2 (5 bases). Between the trimmed V and J ends, which lost 6 bases and 3 bases, there was a span of 12 bases. Germline lookup yields CDR1 MDHEN and CDR2 SYDVKM. The CDR3 is made up of 13 amino acids. CDR3 loop: CASSGGGRYEQYF. For the CDR3, the DNA is TGTGCCAGCAGCGGCGGCGGGCGCTACGAGCAGTACTTC. Together with reference TRBV28 and TRBJ2-7, the CDR3 gives the full variable domain: DVKVTQSSRYLVKRTGEKVFLECVQDMDHENMFWYRQDPGLGLRLIYFSYDVKMKEKGDIPEGYSVSREKKERFSLILESASTNQTSMYLCASSGGGRYEQYFGPGTRLTVT.

The chain is built from TRBV5-8 and TRBJ1-5; D call uncertain. Germline V gene data show CDR1 as SGHTS and CDR2 as YDEGEE. The CDR3 length is 13 residues. V was shortened by 2 bases and J by 3 bases, with 6 bases between the two germline ends. CDR3 sequence reads: CASSFGDNQPQHF. The CDR3 DNA sequence: TGTGCCAGCAGCTTTGGAGACAATCAGCCCCAGCATTTT.

The J gene is TRBJ2-5, the V gene TRBV18; D unresolved. The CDR3 runs to 13 residues. In germline, CDR1 is KGHSH, CDR2 LQKENI. V lost 5 bases and J 3 bases, leaving 10 bases between the germline ends. CDR3 protein: CASSSRLEETQYF. The CDR3 DNA reads TGTGCCAGCTCATCGAGGTTGGAAGAGACCCAGTACTTC.

The V gene is TRBV9, the J gene TRBJ2-1, with TRBD2 matching 7 bases. This CDR3 spans 16 amino acids. In germline, CDR1 is SGDLS, CDR2 YYNGEE. The V segment lost 3 bases and the J segment 7 bases; nucleotides outside the gene matches: 13. CDR3 loop: CASSARPAGETNEQFF. Here the CDR3 DNA reads TGTGCCAGCAGCGCCCGCCCCGCGGGAGAAACTAATGAGCAGTTCTTC.

The rearrangement joins TRBV27 to TRBJ1-1; tentatively, D is TRBD1 (5 bases). V gave up 1 base and J gave up 6 bases, with 15 bases separating them. Per the germline V gene, CDR1 is MNHEY and CDR2 is SMNVEV (reference sequence). The CDR3 spans 15 residues. As DNA, the CDR3 is TGTGCCAGCAGTTTATTGACGCCTGGGGCCCCTGAAGCTTTCTTT. Translating it yields CASSLLTPGAPEAFF.

In this sample, this clone turned up many times. V usage is TRBV5-1 and J usage is TRBJ2-2; a weak D match, TRBD2 (6 bases). The CDR3 consists of 14 residues. Germline V CDR1 and CDR2: SGHRS, YFSETQ. Trimming pared 9 bases from V and 4 bases from J, leaving 16 bases between. CDR3 bases: TGCGCCACTTCCCGGGAGTGGAGCACCGGGGAGCTGTTTTTT. Its protein product is CATSREWSTGELFF.

V gene TRBV9 combines with J gene TRBJ1-2; TRBD1 matches at 7 bases. V dropped 0 bases and J dropped 7; count of bases not matched to a gene: 6. This CDR3 region has 14 residues. Germline V lookup: CDR1 SGDLS, CDR2 YYNGEE. CDR3 protein: CASSVDRGWSGYTF. DNA for the CDR3: TGTGCCAGCAGCGTAGACAGGGGTTGGAGTGGCTACACCTTC.

The rearrangement joins TRBV7-9 to TRBJ2-5; D is perhaps TRBD1 (5 bases). This CDR3 is built from 15 residues. V shed 10 bases and J shed 5 bases, with 23 bases lying between them. Per the germline V gene, CDR1 is SEHNR and CDR2 is FQNEAQ (reference sequence). This CDR3 is CAITSWGILGETQYF. CDR3 nucleotides: TGTGCCATAACGAGTTGGGGCATACTGGGGGAGACCCAGTACTTC.

V and J are TRBV14 and TRBJ2-1; 9 bases map to TRBD2. The germline V gene encodes CDR1 SGHDN and CDR2 FVKESK. Trimming at V came to 0 bases and at J to 6 bases, leaving 6 bases not matched to a gene. The CDR3 has 16 amino acids. In DNA, the CDR3 is TGTGCCAGCAGCCAAGAATTAGCGGGAGTTTCCAATGAGCAGTTCTTC. This codes for CASSQELAGVSNEQFF.

The CDR3 region is CATSRAQNTEAFF. In DNA form, the CDR3 reads TGTGCCACCAGCAGAGCCCAGAACACTGAAGCTTTCTTT. The chain combines TRBV15 with TRBJ1-1; the D is unclear. The CDR3 totals 13 residues. V shed 1 base and J shed 1 base, with 4 bases lying between them. CDR1 is LNHNV and CDR2 is YYDKDF in the germline V gene (reference sequence).

The chain carries TRBV25-1 and TRBJ2-1; 8 bases are a match to TRBD1. V lost 2 bases to trimming and J lost 2 bases; unmatched junction nucleotides: 2. This CDR3 is 15 amino acids long. Germline assignment: CDR1 MGHDK and CDR2 SYGVNS. The CDR3 is CASSEPGGPYNEQFF. For the CDR3, the DNA is TGTGCCAGCAGTGAACCAGGGGGCCCCTACAATGAGCAGTTCTTC.

The gene calls are TRBV4-3 and TRBJ1-2; D not resolved. Germline assignment: CDR1 LGHNA and CDR2 YSLEER. Trimming took off 0 bases at V and 3 bases at J, with 8 bases between the two ends. CDR3 length equals 14 residues. CDR3 DNA: TGCGCCAGCAGCCAAGAAACTGGGCACTATGGCTACACCTTC. Translating gives CASSQETGHYGYTF.